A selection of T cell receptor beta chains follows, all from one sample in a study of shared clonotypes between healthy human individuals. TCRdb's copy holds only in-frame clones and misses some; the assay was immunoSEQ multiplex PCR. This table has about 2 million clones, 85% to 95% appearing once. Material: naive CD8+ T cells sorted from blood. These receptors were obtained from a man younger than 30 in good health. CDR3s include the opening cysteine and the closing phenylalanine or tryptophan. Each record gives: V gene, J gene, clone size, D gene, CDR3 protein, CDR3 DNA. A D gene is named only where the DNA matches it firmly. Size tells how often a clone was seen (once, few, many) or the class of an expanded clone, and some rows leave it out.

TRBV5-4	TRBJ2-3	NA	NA	CASSYGDTQYF	TGTGCCAGCAGTTATGGGGATACGCAGTATTTT
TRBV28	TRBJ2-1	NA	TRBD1	CASSETGVGNEQFF	TGTGCCAGCAGCGAGACAGGGGTTGGAAATGAGCAGTTCTTC
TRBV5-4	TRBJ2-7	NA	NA	CASSLQQGGFTYEQYF	TGTGCCAGCAGCTTACAACAGGGAGGTTTCACCTACGAGCAGTACTTC
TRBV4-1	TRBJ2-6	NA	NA	CASSQDPPGGTGANVLTF	TGCGCCAGCAGCCAAGATCCCCCAGGGGGGACCGGGGCCAACGTCCTGACTTTC
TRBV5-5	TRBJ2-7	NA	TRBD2	CASSLRAGEAYEQYF	TGTGCCAGCAGCTTGAGGGCGGGGGAAGCCTACGAGCAGTACTTC
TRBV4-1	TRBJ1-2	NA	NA	CASSQERPGLINYGYTF	TGCGCCAGCAGCCAAGAGCGCCCGGGACTGATTAACTATGGCTACACCTTC
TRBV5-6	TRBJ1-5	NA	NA	CASSLGAGIQPQHF	TGTGCCAGCAGCTTGGGAGCAGGTATTCAGCCCCAGCATTTT
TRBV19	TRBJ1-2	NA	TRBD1	CASSTDRGAYYGYTF	TGTGCCAGTAGTACCGACAGGGGCGCTTACTATGGCTACACCTTC
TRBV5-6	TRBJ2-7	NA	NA	CASSGPGEPTRQYF	TGTGCCAGCAGCGGCCCGGGGGAGCCTACGAGGCAGTACTTC
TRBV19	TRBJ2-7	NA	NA	CASSMWMDGSYEQYF	TGTGCCAGTAGTATGTGGATGGACGGTTCCTACGAGCAGTACTTC
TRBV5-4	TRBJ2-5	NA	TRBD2	CASSLTGLAGFQETQYF	TGTGCCAGCAGCTTGACCGGACTAGCGGGTTTTCAAGAGACCCAGTACTTC
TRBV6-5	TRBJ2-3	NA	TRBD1	CASNPNRGQRDTQYF	TGTGCCAGCAACCCTAACAGGGGGCAGAGAGATACGCAGTATTTT
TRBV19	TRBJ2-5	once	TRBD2	CASKPGLATQETQYF	TGTGCCAGTAAACCGGGACTAGCTACACAAGAGACCCAGTACTTC
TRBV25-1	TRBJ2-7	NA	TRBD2	CASSDPPLAGGEQYF	TGTGCCAGCAGTGATCCGCCCCTAGCGGGAGGCGAGCAGTACTTC
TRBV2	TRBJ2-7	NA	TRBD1	CASSERDRDHEQYF	TGTGCCAGCAGTGAAAGGGACAGGGACCACGAGCAGTACTTC
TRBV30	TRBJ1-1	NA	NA	CAWSMGGAEAFF	TGTGCCTGGAGTATGGGCGGGGCCGAAGCTTTCTTT
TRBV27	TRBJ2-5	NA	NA	CASSLWGTGVRETQYF	TGTGCCAGCAGTTTATGGGGTACCGGTGTCCGGGAGACCCAGTACTTC
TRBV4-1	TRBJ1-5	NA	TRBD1	CASSQVQGATQPQHF	TGCGCCAGCAGCCAAGTGCAGGGGGCGACTCAGCCCCAGCATTTT